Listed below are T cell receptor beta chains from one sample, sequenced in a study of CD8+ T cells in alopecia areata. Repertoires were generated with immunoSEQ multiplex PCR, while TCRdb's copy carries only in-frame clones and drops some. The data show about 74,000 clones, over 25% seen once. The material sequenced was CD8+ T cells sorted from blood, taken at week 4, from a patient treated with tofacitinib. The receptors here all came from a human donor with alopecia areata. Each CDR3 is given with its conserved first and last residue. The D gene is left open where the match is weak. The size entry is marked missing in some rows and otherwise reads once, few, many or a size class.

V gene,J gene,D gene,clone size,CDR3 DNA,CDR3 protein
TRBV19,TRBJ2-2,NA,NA,TGTGCCAGTAGCGGCTACCGGGACACCGGGGAGCTGTTTTTT,CASSGYRDTGELFF
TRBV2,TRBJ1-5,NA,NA,TGTGCCAGCAGTGAAGCGCTTCTCAATCAGCCCCAGCATTTT,CASSEALLNQPQHF
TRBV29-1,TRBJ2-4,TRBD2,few,TGCAGCGCATTAGCGGGAGAGCTTCTCATTCAGTACTTC,CSALAGELLIQYF
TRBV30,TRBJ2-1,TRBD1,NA,TGTGCCGGGAGTCGGACAGGGGTTGACAATGAGCAGTTCTTC,CAGSRTGVDNEQFF
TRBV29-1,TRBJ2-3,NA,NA,TGCAGCGGACAGAAGGGGAGGACGCAGTATTTT,CSGQKGRTQYF
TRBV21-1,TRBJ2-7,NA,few,TGTGCCAGCAGCAAAGCGGGGGTCAAGCAGTACTTC,CASSKAGVKQYF
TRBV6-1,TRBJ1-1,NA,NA,TGTGCCAGCAGTATAATCGGGGTCGGCACTGAAGCTTTCTTT,CASSIIGVGTEAFF
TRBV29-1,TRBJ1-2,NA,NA,TGCAGCGTTATGGGGGGAGCTGGGGACTATGGCTACACCTTC,CSVMGGAGDYGYTF
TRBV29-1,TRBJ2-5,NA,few,TGCAGCGTTGAAGGGGGGGCCGAGGTCGCCGAGACCCAGTACTTC,CSVEGGAEVAETQYF
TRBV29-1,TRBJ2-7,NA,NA,TGCAGCGTTGCTATGCGGGACCGCTCCTACGAGCAGTACTTC,CSVAMRDRSYEQYF
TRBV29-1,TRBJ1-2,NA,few,TGCAGCGTTGAAGAAGAAGAGAACTATGGCTACACCTTC,CSVEEEENYGYTF
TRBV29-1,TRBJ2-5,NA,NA,TGCAGCGTTGACGGCGGGGAGAGTCTGGAGACCCAGTACTTC,CSVDGGESLETQYF
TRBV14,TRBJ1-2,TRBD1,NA,TGTGCCAGCAGCCCTCATATAGGACAGGGGATGGCCTATGGCTACACCTTC,CASSPHIGQGMAYGYTF
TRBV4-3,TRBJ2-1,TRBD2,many,TGCGCCAGCAGCCAATTAGCTAGCGGGAGTTATGAGCAGTTCTTC,CASSQLASGSYEQFF
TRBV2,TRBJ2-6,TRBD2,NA,TGTGCCAGCAGTGAAGGCGGGGGACTCGCTGGGGCCAACGTCCTGACTTTC,CASSEGGGLAGANVLTF
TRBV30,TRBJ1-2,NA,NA,TGTGCCTGGGAGGGCCAGGGGCTGAATGGCTACACCTTC,CAWEGQGLNGYTF
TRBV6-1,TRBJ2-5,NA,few,TGTGCCAGCAGTTCGTCGTCCGGGACCCAGTACTTC,CASSSSSGTQYF
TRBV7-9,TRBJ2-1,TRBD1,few,TGTGCCAGCAGCTTGGACAGGGTCCATAATGAGCAGTTCTTC,CASSLDRVHNEQFF
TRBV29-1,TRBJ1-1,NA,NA,TGCAGCGCCCTGAGGACTGAAGCTTTCTTT,CSALRTEAFF
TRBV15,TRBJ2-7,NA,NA,TGTGCCACCAGCAGAGATTCTGGGGGATCCTACGAGCAGTACTTC,CATSRDSGGSYEQYF
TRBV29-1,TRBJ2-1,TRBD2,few,TGCAGCGTCACCGGGCTAGCGGGATATCTGTTCTTC,CSVTGLAGYLFF
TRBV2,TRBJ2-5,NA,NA,TGTGCCAGCTGGCGGATTGACCAAGAGACCCAGTACTTC,CASWRIDQETQYF
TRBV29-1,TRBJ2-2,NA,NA,TGCAGCGCTCACATCCCCTCGGGCTATTGGGACACCGGGGAGCTGTTTTTT,CSAHIPSGYWDTGELFF
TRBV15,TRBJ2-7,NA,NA,TGTGCCACCAGCAGATCACGGGGTTCAAACGAGCAGTACTTC,CATSRSRGSNEQYF
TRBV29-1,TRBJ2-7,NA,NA,TGCAGCGTTGGCATTCGCCGCTCCTACGAGCAGTACTTC,CSVGIRRSYEQYF
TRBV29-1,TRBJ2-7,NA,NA,TGCAGCGCCTCGGGCTCGCCTTACGAGCAGTACTTC,CSASGSPYEQYF
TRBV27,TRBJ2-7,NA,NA,TGTGCCAGCAGTTCATACAACGAGCAGTACTTC,CASSSYNEQYF
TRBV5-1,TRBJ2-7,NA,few,TGCGCCAGCAGCTTAAACAGCTACGAGCAGTACTTC,CASSLNSYEQYF
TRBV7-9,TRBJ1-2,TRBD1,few,TGTGCCAGCGATTTAGATGGGGAGGAAGACAGGGCTAACTATGGCTACACCTTC,CASDLDGEEDRANYGYTF
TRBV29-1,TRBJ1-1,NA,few,TGCAGCGGTGGGGTCATGGGGGCTGAAGCTTTCTTT,CSGGVMGAEAFF
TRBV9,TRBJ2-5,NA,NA,TGTGCCAGCAGCCCAGGGGACCCCCAAGAGACCCAGTACTTC,CASSPGDPQETQYF
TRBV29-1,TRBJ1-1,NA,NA,TGCAGCGGACGACAGGTCCCGGGGGGAGCTTTCTTT,CSGRQVPGGAFF
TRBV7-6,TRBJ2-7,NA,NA,TGTGCCAGCAGCTCCGGGACGGGCTCCTACGAGCAGTACTTC,CASSSGTGSYEQYF
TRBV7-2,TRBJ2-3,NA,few,TGTGCCAGCAGCTTTAGGGTGTCCACAGATACGCAGTATTTT,CASSFRVSTDTQYF
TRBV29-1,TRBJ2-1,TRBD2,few,TGCAGCGCCCCGACTAGCGGACTAAACAATGAGCAGTTCTTC,CSAPTSGLNNEQFF
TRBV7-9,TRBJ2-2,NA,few,TGTGCCAGCAGCTTAAACGCCCGGGGCCCCACCGGGGAGCTGTTTTTT,CASSLNARGPTGELFF
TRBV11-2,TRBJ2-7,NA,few,TGTGCCAGCAGCTTCGACTACACCCCCTCCTACGAGCAGTACTTC,CASSFDYTPSYEQYF
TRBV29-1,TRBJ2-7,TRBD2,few,TGCAGCGTTGACACTAGCGGGAGGGGAGCTGGATCCTACGAGCAGTACTTC,CSVDTSGRGAGSYEQYF
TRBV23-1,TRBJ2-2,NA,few,TGCGCCAGCAGTCCCGTAGGGGAGCTGTTTTTT,CASSPVGELFF
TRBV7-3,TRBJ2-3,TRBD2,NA,TGTGCCAGCAACGACCGGGGAGGGAGTAGCACAGATACGCAGTATTTT,CASNDRGGSSTDTQYF
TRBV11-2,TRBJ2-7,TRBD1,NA,TGTGCCAGCAGCTCGACGGGACAGGGTGGGATCGGCGAGCAGTACTTC,CASSSTGQGGIGEQYF
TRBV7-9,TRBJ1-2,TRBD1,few,TGTGCCAGCAGCCCGGACAGGGACTTCTATGGCTACACCTTC,CASSPDRDFYGYTF
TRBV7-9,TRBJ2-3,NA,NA,TGTGCCAGCAGCCAGACTGAGTTCACAGATACGCAGTATTTT,CASSQTEFTDTQYF
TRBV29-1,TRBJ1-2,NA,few,TGCAGCGTGTCGGGGGGATACGACTATGGCTACACCTTC,CSVSGGYDYGYTF
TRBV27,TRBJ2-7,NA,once,TGTGCCAGCAGTCCCTCGATGCTTTACGGGAGCTCCTACGAGCAGTACTTC,CASSPSMLYGSSYEQYF
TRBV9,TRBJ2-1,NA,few,TGTGCCAGCAGCGTAACTGGACTTGCCCACAATGAGCAGTTCTTC,CASSVTGLAHNEQFF
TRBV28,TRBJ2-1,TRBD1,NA,TGTGCCAGCAGCAGCGTGGGACAGGGTGTCTACAATGAGCAGTTCTTC,CASSSVGQGVYNEQFF
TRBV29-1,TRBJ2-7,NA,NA,TGCAGCGTTGAGACGGACAGTGGGGGACTCTACGAGCAGTACTTC,CSVETDSGGLYEQYF
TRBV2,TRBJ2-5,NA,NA,TGTGCCAGCACCAACCGGGGGATAGGGGAGACCCAGTACTTC,CASTNRGIGETQYF
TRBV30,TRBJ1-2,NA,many,TGTGCCTGGAAGGAAGGCTATGGCTACACCTTC,CAWKEGYGYTF
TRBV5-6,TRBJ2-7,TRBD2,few,TGTGCCAGCAGCTTCTTCGTGGTATCGGCGGGGGAGGGTTTGTTGTCGCAGTGCTTC,CASSFFVVSAGEGLLSQCF
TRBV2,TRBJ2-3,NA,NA,TGTGCCAGCAGTGAAGTCGGCCTAGCGAATTCAGATACGCAGTATTTT,CASSEVGLANSDTQYF
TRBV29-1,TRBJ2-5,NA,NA,TGCAGCGTTGAAGATAAAAGACGTTACCAAGAGACCCAGTACTTC,CSVEDKRRYQETQYF
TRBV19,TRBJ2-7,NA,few,TGTGCCAGTAGTCCTACTGACACCTACGAGCAGTACTTC,CASSPTDTYEQYF
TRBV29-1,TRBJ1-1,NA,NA,TGCAGCGCGACGGTCAACACTGAAGCTTTCTTT,CSATVNTEAFF
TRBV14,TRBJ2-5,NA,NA,TGTGCCAGCAGCCAAGCAGAGACCCAGTACTTC,CASSQAETQYF
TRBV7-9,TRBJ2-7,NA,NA,TGTGCCAGCACGGACCTTAGCTCCTACGAGCAGTACTTC,CASTDLSSYEQYF
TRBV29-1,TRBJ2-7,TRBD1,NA,TGCAGCGTCCAGACAGGGGGCAGGTACGAGCAGTACTTC,CSVQTGGRYEQYF
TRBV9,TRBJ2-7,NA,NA,TGTGCCAGCAGCGTAGGGGAATCCTACGAGCAGTACTTC,CASSVGESYEQYF